This paragraph reports one T cell receptor (beta chain). The antigen it recognizes is unknown. Base qualities were left out, and no much larger clone turns up one base away. For commercial TCRB immunosequencing, about 500 nanograms of biopsy DNA were submitted for each sample. A two-step, amplification bias-controlled multiplex PCR was used by Adaptive Biotechnology to amplify CDR3 regions from genomic DNA. Primers covering every V and J gene segment were used in the first PCR, while barcodes and Illumina adapters were added in the second PCR. CDR3 libraries were sequenced on an Illumina instrument. The authors' pipeline ran thus. Analysis combined the vendor-provided pipelines with custom analysis of raw data in R/Bioconductor under R version 3.3.0. Clonality, ranging from 0 to 1, was calculated as the inverse of the normalised Shannon entropy of all productive clones. The repertoire share taken up by the top 100 clones defined high-frequency clones, and only clones that passed a 95% confidence test were kept. Overlap between samples was measured with the Morisita-Horn index, while repertoire diversity was measured with the Simpson index. TCRdb obtained this table from immuneACCESS and retained in-frame rearrangements with V and J assigned. These tables miss some clones; where compared with another copy, unresolved V genes account for less than half of the shortfall, and the remainder is unexplained. The DNA gave D and trimming, while V, J and clone size come from that table. Recorded for this sample are 25,000 to 35,000 clones; about 81% of them occurred a single time. The leading ten clones occupy roughly 5.7% of the sample.

This sample stems from a study of T cell repertoires in ileal Crohn's disease (dated by TCRdb to about 2019). Context from the whole study: The median duration of disease was approximately 8.5 years, and at the time of surgery about 35% of patients were active smokers. The study was conducted in parallel with a multicentre cohort built to find predictors of early endoscopic recurrence after ileocolonic resection. Endoscopic postoperative recurrence was defined as a Rutgeerts score above i0. The TCR repertoire was analysed in around 50 patients with Crohn's disease drawn from a prospective multicentre cohort. Surgery was performed for a complication in all patients, with stricturing disease in roughly 61% and penetrating disease in roughly 39%. The study sequenced 171 mucosal samples from 50 to 65 patients, taken at several locations on the surgical specimen and at postoperative endoscopy. About half of the patients received postoperative therapy: about 10 received thiopurines and roughly 17 received anti-TNF agents. The study at large found these results: Compared with CD4 T cells, sorted CD8 T cells contained more high-frequency clones, which suggests that the mucosal expansions were mostly CD8. Patients who were active smokers at surgery had a significantly higher proportion of clonal expansions than non-smokers (approximately 28% vs 17%, p=0.02). Mucosal CD4 and CD8 T cells were sorted and sequenced only in a subgroup of patients, the size of which was not stated. Endoscopic recurrence was found to be associated with higher high-frequency clone percentages at surgery, and recurrence was observed in all patients with clonality above 26.8% (18/57).

Eligible patients were adults with ileal or ileocolonic Crohn's disease who had an indication for ileocolonic resection. Before DNA extraction, whole ileal mucosal biopsies were kept frozen at -80 degrees C. Genomic DNA was extracted from frozen whole biopsies using a TRizol-based method and was quantified with a NanoDrop 2000 spectrophotometer. Deletion took 4 bases off V and 6 bases off J, with a span of 16 bases between the germline ends. From cysteine to phenylalanine, the CDR3 is 15 amino acids long. The DNA shown is the 45-base CDR3, in frame from base 1. CDR1 KGHSH and CDR2 LQKENI were looked up in the germline V gene.

This chain is built from TRBV18 and TRBJ2-1; TRBD2 could be the D gene, as 5 bases match. Sequencing was carried out using ileal tissue. The clonotype comes from an adult with Crohn's disease. The CDR3 region: CASSHGDPKPNEQFF. The sequenced DNA: TGTGCCAGCTCACACGGGGATCCTAAACCCAATGAGCAGTTCTTC.